Following are 2 T cell receptor beta chains from one sample sequenced in a study of shared clonotypes between healthy human individuals. Produced via immunoSEQ multiplex PCR; TCRdb's table is partial and in-frame only. Of some 580,000 clones in the sample, around 97% were seen once. Sequenced input: naive CD4+ T cells sorted from blood. Subset in this sample: CD45RA+ positively selected. The source of these receptors is a woman in her twenties or thirties in good health.

The V and J genes are TRBV28 and TRBJ1-2; 10 bases align to TRBD1. Looked up from germline, CDR1 is MDHEN and CDR2 is SYDVKM. The CDR3 length is 15 residues. The V segment lost 2 bases and the J segment 4 bases; nucleotides outside the gene matches: 4. CDR3 in amino acids: CASSLGTGELYGYTF. The DNA of the CDR3 is TGTGCCAGCAGTTTAGGGACAGGGGAGCTCTATGGCTACACCTTC.

This chain uses TRBV2 with TRBJ2-5; no firm D call. The germline V and J ends were trimmed by 4 bases and 3 bases, with 12 bases remaining between them. The CDR3 runs to 14 residues. CDR1 and CDR2 from the germline V gene are SNHLY and FYNNEI. This CDR3 is CASSAFMGKETQYF. CDR3 bases: TGTGCCAGCAGTGCTTTTATGGGCAAAGAGACCCAGTACTTC. The variable domain in full, with the rest retrieved from reference TRBV2 and TRBJ2-5, is EPEVTQTPSHQVTQMGQEVILRCVPISNHLYFYWYRQILGQKVEFLVSFYNNEISEKSEIFDDQFSVERPDGSNFTLKIRSTKLEDSAMYFCASSAFMGKETQYFGPGTRLLVL.